This paragraph covers one TCR beta chain sequence. What this receptor recognizes is not known. It has no much larger one-base neighbor in the sample; base qualities were not kept. Spanning cysteine to phenylalanine, the CDR3 consists of 13 amino acids. Here the CDR3 DNA is all that survives: 39 bases in frame from base 1. Trimming takes 2 bases from V and 6 bases from J, and the germline ends sit 11 bases apart. The immunoSEQ Assay, a bias-controlled multiplex PCR, was used to amplify TCRbeta CDR3 regions from genomic DNA. The study's own analysis went as follows. Within the assay, amplification of reference gene primers was used to estimate how many nucleated cells each sample contained. To quantify the absolute abundance of each unique TCRbeta CDR3 rearrangement, sequence reads were collapsed and filtered. Productive Simpson clonality was computed per sample as the square root of Simpson's diversity index over productive rearrangements. TCRdb holds this immuneACCESS table with in-frame rearrangements only. Some clones are missing; in checked studies, unresolved V genes explain under half, and the rest has no known cause. Clone size and V and J calls were adopted from that table, with D and trimming inferred from the DNA. In all, the sample holds 270,000 or so clones, and just under 90% of those were seen once. The leading ten clones occupy roughly 3.9% of the sample.

This sample was included in a study of blood T cell repertoires in COVID-19 (dated by TCRdb to 2020 to 2022). Some background on the complete study: The collaborator samples originated in the United States, Italy and Spain and spanned the acute and convalescent phases of COVID-19. The material from the prospective study consisted of cDNA or gDNA derived from T cells, B-cell-depleted T cells, or PBMCs. Deeply sampled blood TCRbeta repertoires from subjects exposed to, actively infected with, or recovered from COVID-19 were included in the dataset. The repertoires were made available in a free public database intended to serve as a resource for research on the immune response to SARS-CoV-2. Samples came from the ongoing ImmuneRACE study (first 160 participants) plus 1,254 subjects from 6 global collaborators. Sample metadata almost always included a de-identified subject ID, COVID-19 status, age in years and sex. Where available, HLA class I and class II types were obtained from metadata supplied by the sample provider rather than from assay-based typing.

General conclusions and limits of the study: Clinical and demographic metadata were provided uncurated, with the amount varying by source and participant.

In the prospective study, participants were roughly 18 to 90 years old, resided in approximately 22 geographic areas of the United States, and were enrolled through a virtual design. To assign participants to cohorts, the prospective study relied on clinical history that participants themselves reported in a screening survey and a study questionnaire. In the prospective study, whole blood, serum and a nasopharyngeal or oropharyngeal swab were collected from each participant by mobile phlebotomists. Additional blood draws and questionnaires over an approximately two-month period could optionally be provided by prospective study participants. Prospective study blood samples were shipped either frozen or at room temperature before DNA extraction.

This receptor was taken from a woman in her 30s with acute COVID-19. The sequencing input was PBMCs or T cells enriched from blood (not recorded which). The sequence is built from TRBV12-3 or TRBV12-4 and TRBJ2-7; the D region possibly corresponds to TRBD2 (7 bases align). The CDR3 protein is CASSLRGAGEQYF. The DNA sequence follows: TGTGCCAGCAGTTTACGGGGGGCCGGCGAGCAGTACTTC.